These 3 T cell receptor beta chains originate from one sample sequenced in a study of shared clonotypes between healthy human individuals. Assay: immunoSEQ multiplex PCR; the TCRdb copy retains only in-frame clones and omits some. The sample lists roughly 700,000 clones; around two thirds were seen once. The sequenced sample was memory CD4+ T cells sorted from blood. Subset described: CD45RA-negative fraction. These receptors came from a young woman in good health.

CDR3 region: CASSPSPQEHTEAFF. The CDR3 nucleotides are TGTGCCAGCAGCCCCTCGCCTCAGGAACACACTGAAGCTTTCTTT. J is TRBJ1-1 and V is TRBV7-6; D call uncertain. The CDR3 is 15 amino acids. Germline V gene sequence: CDR1 SGHVS, CDR2 FNYEAQ. The V gene lost 5 bases and the J gene lost 3 bases, with 16 bases spanning the gap.

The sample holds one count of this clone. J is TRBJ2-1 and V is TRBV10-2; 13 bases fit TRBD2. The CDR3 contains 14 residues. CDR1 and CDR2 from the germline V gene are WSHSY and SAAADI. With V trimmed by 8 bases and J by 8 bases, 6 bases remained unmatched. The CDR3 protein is CASDTGLAGYEQFF. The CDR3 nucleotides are TGCGCCAGCGATACGGGACTAGCGGGATATGAGCAGTTCTTC.

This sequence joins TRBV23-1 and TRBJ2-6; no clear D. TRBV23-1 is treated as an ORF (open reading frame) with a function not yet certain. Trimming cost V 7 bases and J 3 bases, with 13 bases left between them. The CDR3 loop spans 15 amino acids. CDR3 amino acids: CASMLRGDGANVLTF. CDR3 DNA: TGCGCCAGCATGTTGCGAGGAGATGGGGCCAACGTCCTGACTTTC.